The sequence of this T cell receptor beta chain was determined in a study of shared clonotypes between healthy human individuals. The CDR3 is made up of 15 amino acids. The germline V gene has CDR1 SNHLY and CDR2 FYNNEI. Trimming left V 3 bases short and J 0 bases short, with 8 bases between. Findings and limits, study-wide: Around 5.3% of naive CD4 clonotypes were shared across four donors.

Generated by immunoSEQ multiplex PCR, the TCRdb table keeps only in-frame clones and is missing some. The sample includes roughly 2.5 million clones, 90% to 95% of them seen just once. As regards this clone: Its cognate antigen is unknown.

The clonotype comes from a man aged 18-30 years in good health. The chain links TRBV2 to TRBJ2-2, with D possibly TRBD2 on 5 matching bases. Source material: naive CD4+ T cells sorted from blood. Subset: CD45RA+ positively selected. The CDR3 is CASSDRRTNTGELFF. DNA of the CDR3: TGTGCCAGCAGTGACAGGAGGACGAACACCGGGGAGCTGTTTTTT.